A selection of T cell receptor beta chains follows, all from one sample in a study of T cell repertoires in cytomegalovirus infection. Their recognized antigens are unknown. Via MiXCR, TCRdb re-called the reads, giving one row per CDR3 protein. Here the sample spans 640,000 or so distinct CDR3 sequences, 33% being singletons. The specimen was cultured PBMCs, collected from culture after CMV antigen stimulation. The receptors come from a human donor in good health (CMV status not recorded). Some clones in this sample may be carry-over from other donors' samples. The CDR3 runs from the conserved cysteine through the conserved F or W. Each record gives: clone size, V gene, J gene, D gene, CDR3 length, CDR3 protein, CDR3 DNA. The D gene is left open where the match is weak. Clone size, where shown, is once, few, many, or a class for clones that have expanded.

clone_size: .; v_call: TRBV7-2; j_call: TRBJ2-5; d_call: .; cdr3_length: 14; cdr3_aa: CASSQVATGETQYF; cdr3_nt: TGTGCCAGCAGCCAGGTGGCGACCGGTGAGACCCAGTACTTC
clone_size: .; v_call: TRBV7-2; j_call: TRBJ2-5; d_call: .; cdr3_length: 14; cdr3_aa: CASSTSGKSETQYF; cdr3_nt: TGTGCCAGCAGCACGAGTGGGAAGTCAGAGACCCAGTACTTC
clone_size: .; v_call: TRBV28; j_call: TRBJ1-3; d_call: .; cdr3_length: 16; cdr3_aa: CASTRLGGYAGNTIYF; cdr3_nt: TGTGCCAGCACCCGCCTGGGAGGGTATGCTGGAAACACCATATATTTT
clone_size: .; v_call: TRBV7-2; j_call: TRBJ2-1; d_call: TRBD2; cdr3_length: 15; cdr3_aa: CASSPERGGYNEQFF; cdr3_nt: TGTGCCAGCAGCCCGGAGCGGGGGGGATACAATGAGCAGTTCTTC
clone_size: .; v_call: TRBV6-5; j_call: TRBJ2-3; d_call: .; cdr3_length: 16; cdr3_aa: CASSTPGGPTTDTQYF; cdr3_nt: TGTGCCAGCAGTACCCCCGGGGGACCAACCACAGATACGCAGTATTTT
clone_size: few; v_call: TRBV7-2; j_call: TRBJ1-3; d_call: TRBD1; cdr3_length: 17; cdr3_aa: CASSLVGTESSGNTIYF; cdr3_nt: TGTGCCAGCAGCTTAGTGGGGACAGAGAGCTCTGGAAACACCATATATTTT
clone_size: .; v_call: TRBV12-5; j_call: TRBJ2-1; d_call: .; cdr3_length: 16; cdr3_aa: CASGSYSGATYNEQFF; cdr3_nt: TGTGCTAGTGGTTCTTACTCCGGGGCAACCTACAATGAGCAGTTCTTC
clone_size: many; v_call: TRBV7-2; j_call: TRBJ2-7; d_call: TRBD2; cdr3_length: 17; cdr3_aa: CASSPRVAGASSYEQYF; cdr3_nt: TGTGCCAGCAGCCCTCGGGTAGCGGGGGCAAGCTCCTACGAGCAGTACTTC
clone_size: once; v_call: TRBV7-4; j_call: TRBJ2-1; d_call: .; cdr3_length: 12; cdr3_aa: CASRLKNGEQFF; cdr3_nt: TGTGCCAGCAGGCTAAAGAACGGCGAGCAGTTCTTC
clone_size: few; v_call: TRBV27; j_call: TRBJ2-7; d_call: .; cdr3_length: 15; cdr3_aa: CASSLRGARNYEQYF; cdr3_nt: TGTGCCAGCAGCTTACGGGGGGCCCGGAACTACGAGCAGTACTTC
clone_size: few; v_call: TRBV7-2; j_call: TRBJ2-2; d_call: .; cdr3_length: 13; cdr3_aa: CASSLTITGELFF; cdr3_nt: TGTGCCAGCAGCTTAACGATTACCGGGGAGCTGTTTTTT
clone_size: many; v_call: TRBV7-2; j_call: TRBJ1-6; d_call: TRBD1; cdr3_length: 13; cdr3_aa: CASSVDRVSPLHF; cdr3_nt: TGTGCCAGCAGCGTCGACAGGGTTTCACCCCTCCACTTT
clone_size: many; v_call: TRBV7-2; j_call: TRBJ1-6; d_call: .; cdr3_length: 14; cdr3_aa: CASSLRGAYSPLHF; cdr3_nt: TGTGCCAGCAGCTTAAGGGGGGCCTATTCACCCCTCCACTTT
clone_size: .; v_call: TRBV7-6; j_call: TRBJ1-1; d_call: TRBD1; cdr3_length: 13; cdr3_aa: CASSPRGGIEAFF; cdr3_nt: TGTGCCAGCAGCCCCAGGGGGGGGATTGAAGCTTTCTTT
clone_size: .; v_call: TRBV11-2; j_call: TRBJ2-5; d_call: .; cdr3_length: 14; cdr3_aa: CASSFARRGETQYF; cdr3_nt: TGTGCCAGCAGCTTTGCCCGACGGGGGGAGACCCAGTACTTC
clone_size: .; v_call: TRBV19; j_call: TRBJ2-1; d_call: .; cdr3_length: 13; cdr3_aa: CASSIVYGQEQFF; cdr3_nt: TGTGCCAGTAGTATAGTCTATGGACAGGAGCAGTTCTTC
clone_size: few; v_call: TRBV7-9; j_call: TRBJ1-1; d_call: .; cdr3_length: 11; cdr3_aa: CASSFSGAAFF; cdr3_nt: TGTGCCAGCAGCTTTAGTGGGGCAGCTTTCTTT
clone_size: .; v_call: TRBV20-1; j_call: TRBJ2-5; d_call: TRBD2; cdr3_length: 13; cdr3_aa: CSASGLVGETQYF; cdr3_nt: TGCAGTGCGTCAGGACTAGTAGGAGAGACCCAGTACTTC
clone_size: many; v_call: TRBV7-2; j_call: TRBJ2-7; d_call: .; cdr3_length: 14; cdr3_aa: CASSVTPAPVEQYF; cdr3_nt: TGTGCCAGCAGCGTAACCCCGGCCCCAGTTGAGCAGTACTTC
clone_size: .; v_call: TRBV27; j_call: TRBJ1-1; d_call: .; cdr3_length: 13; cdr3_aa: CASGKGGFTEAFF; cdr3_nt: TGTGCCAGCGGCAAGGGGGGTTTCACTGAAGCTTTCTTT
clone_size: few; v_call: TRBV7-9; j_call: TRBJ2-3; d_call: TRBD2; cdr3_length: 17; cdr3_aa: CASSALGLADPPDTQYF; cdr3_nt: TGTGCCAGCAGCGCCTTGGGACTAGCGGACCCGCCGGATACGCAGTATTTT
clone_size: few; v_call: TRBV7-2; j_call: TRBJ2-7; d_call: .; cdr3_length: 15; cdr3_aa: CASSLHGPEMGEQYF; cdr3_nt: TGTGCCAGCAGCTTACACGGGCCGGAGATGGGGGAGCAGTACTTC
clone_size: .; v_call: TRBV19; j_call: TRBJ1-1; d_call: TRBD1; cdr3_length: 16; cdr3_aa: CASKKKSGTGNTEAFF; cdr3_nt: TGTGCCAGTAAGAAGAAGTCCGGGACAGGGAACACTGAAGCTTTCTTT
clone_size: many; v_call: TRBV7-2; j_call: TRBJ1-2; d_call: .; cdr3_length: 14; cdr3_aa: CASSLATGPYGYTF; cdr3_nt: TGTGCCAGCAGCTTGGCGACAGGCCCTTATGGCTACACCTTC
clone_size: .; v_call: TRBV20-1; j_call: TRBJ1-2; d_call: .; cdr3_length: 12; cdr3_aa: CSARDSDLGYTF; cdr3_nt: TGCAGTGCTAGAGATTCAGACCTCGGCTACACCTTC
clone_size: few; v_call: TRBV7-7; j_call: TRBJ1-4; d_call: .; cdr3_length: 16; cdr3_aa: CASSSATGLTNEKLFF; cdr3_nt: TGTGCCAGCAGCAGTGCTACAGGGTTGACTAATGAAAAACTGTTTTTT
clone_size: .; v_call: TRBV29-1; j_call: TRBJ1-3; d_call: .; cdr3_length: 13; cdr3_aa: CSVEIDSGNTIYF; cdr3_nt: TGCAGCGTTGAAATTGACTCTGGAAACACCATATATTTT
clone_size: few; v_call: TRBV5-4; j_call: TRBJ2-3; d_call: TRBD2; cdr3_length: 15; cdr3_aa: CASSPSGEGGDTQYF; cdr3_nt: TGTGCCAGCAGCCCTAGCGGGGAGGGGGGAGATACGCAGTATTTT
clone_size: .; v_call: TRBV7-6; j_call: TRBJ2-5; d_call: .; cdr3_length: 15; cdr3_aa: CASSQNVGTQGAQYF; cdr3_nt: TGTGCCAGCAGCCAAAATGTGGGCACCCAAGGGGCCCAGTACTTC
clone_size: few; v_call: TRBV12-3/TRBV12-4; j_call: TRBJ1-5; d_call: .; cdr3_length: 15; cdr3_aa: CASSLRGDSNQPQHF; cdr3_nt: TGTGCCAGCAGTTTGAGAGGGGATAGCAATCAGCCCCAGCATTTT
clone_size: few; v_call: TRBV4-1; j_call: TRBJ2-3; d_call: .; cdr3_length: 17; cdr3_aa: CASSQGSGPSGSDTQYF; cdr3_nt: TGCGCCAGCAGCCAGGGTAGCGGCCCCTCGGGGTCAGATACGCAGTATTTT
clone_size: many; v_call: TRBV7-9; j_call: TRBJ2-7; d_call: TRBD2; cdr3_length: 15; cdr3_aa: CASSSPLTSGYEQYF; cdr3_nt: TGTGCCAGCAGCTCTCCCCTGACTAGCGGCTACGAGCAGTACTTC
clone_size: .; v_call: TRBV7-9; j_call: TRBJ2-7; d_call: TRBD1; cdr3_length: 14; cdr3_aa: CASSLEGAPDEQYF; cdr3_nt: TGTGCCAGCAGCTTAGAGGGGGCGCCGGACGAGCAGTACTTC
clone_size: .; v_call: TRBV6-7; j_call: TRBJ2-1; d_call: TRBD2; cdr3_length: 18; cdr3_aa: CASSYPPWREGPCNEQFF; cdr3_nt: TGTGCCAGCAGTTACCCACCCTGGCGGGAGGGCCCTTGCAATGAGCAGTTCTTC
clone_size: few; v_call: TRBV19; j_call: TRBJ2-3; d_call: .; cdr3_length: 15; cdr3_aa: CASNEGGTSTDTQYF; cdr3_nt: TGTGCCAGTAACGAGGGGGGAACTAGCACAGATACGCAGTATTTT
clone_size: .; v_call: TRBV29-1; j_call: TRBJ1-1; d_call: .; cdr3_length: 13; cdr3_aa: CSGNRRTNTEAFF; cdr3_nt: TGCAGCGGAAACCGGAGGACGAACACTGAAGCTTTCTTT
clone_size: .; v_call: TRBV7-6; j_call: TRBJ1-2; d_call: TRBD1; cdr3_length: 17; cdr3_aa: CASSLVGGQGANYGYTF; cdr3_nt: TGTGCCAGCAGCTTAGTAGGCGGACAGGGTGCTAACTATGGCTACACCTTC
clone_size: few; v_call: TRBV10-3; j_call: TRBJ2-3; d_call: .; cdr3_length: 16; cdr3_aa: CAISESGMGGTDTQYF; cdr3_nt: TGTGCCATCAGTGAGTCAGGCATGGGGGGCACAGATACGCAGTATTTT
clone_size: .; v_call: TRBV4-3; j_call: TRBJ2-3; d_call: TRBD2; cdr3_length: 14; cdr3_aa: CASSVGRAVDTQYF; cdr3_nt: TGCGCCAGCAGCGTCGGGAGGGCCGTAGATACGCAGTATTTT
clone_size: .; v_call: TRBV28; j_call: TRBJ2-5; d_call: .; cdr3_length: 15; cdr3_aa: CASRPLRGLQETQYF; cdr3_nt: TGTGCCAGCAGACCACTCAGGGGTCTCCAAGAGACCCAGTACTTC
clone_size: many; v_call: TRBV7-2; j_call: TRBJ1-1; d_call: TRBD1; cdr3_length: 16; cdr3_aa: CASSHPRDRPNTEAFF; cdr3_nt: TGTGCCAGCAGCCACCCCAGGGACAGACCGAACACTGAAGCTTTCTTT
clone_size: .; v_call: TRBV4-3; j_call: TRBJ2-3; d_call: TRBD2; cdr3_length: 19; cdr3_aa: CASSQDRGLAGGPKDTQYF; cdr3_nt: TGCGCCAGCAGCCAAGATAGGGGACTAGCGGGAGGGCCCAAAGATACGCAGTATTTT
clone_size: .; v_call: TRBV28; j_call: TRBJ2-5; d_call: .; cdr3_length: 16; cdr3_aa: CASSSYSDRRRETQYF; cdr3_nt: TGTGCCAGCAGTTCTTACTCGGACCGACGCCGGGAGACCCAGTACTTC
clone_size: .; v_call: TRBV28; j_call: TRBJ1-1; d_call: .; cdr3_length: 18; cdr3_aa: CASSKFLKLTGMNTEAFF; cdr3_nt: TGTGCCAGCAGTAAATTCCTGAAGCTGACAGGTATGAACACTGAAGCTTTCTTT
clone_size: .; v_call: TRBV20-1; j_call: TRBJ1-4; d_call: .; cdr3_length: 13; cdr3_aa: CSARVRRNEKLFF; cdr3_nt: TGCAGTGCTAGGGTTCGGAGAAATGAAAAACTGTTTTTT
clone_size: .; v_call: TRBV20-1; j_call: TRBJ1-1; d_call: TRBD1; cdr3_length: 13; cdr3_aa: CSARVPLTGDAFF; cdr3_nt: TGCAGTGCTAGAGTCCCACTAACAGGGGATGCTTTCTTT
clone_size: .; v_call: TRBV15; j_call: TRBJ1-5; d_call: .; cdr3_length: 17; cdr3_aa: CATSRDPTGNSNQPQHF; cdr3_nt: TGTGCCACCAGCAGAGACCCTACAGGGAATAGCAATCAGCCCCAGCATTTT
clone_size: once; v_call: TRBV4-1; j_call: TRBJ2-1; d_call: TRBD2; cdr3_length: 16; cdr3_aa: CASSQDPGLVFIEQFF; cdr3_nt: TGCGCCAGCAGCCAAGATCCGGGACTAGTTTTTATTGAGCAGTTCTTC
clone_size: .; v_call: TRBV28; j_call: TRBJ2-1; d_call: TRBD2; cdr3_length: 15; cdr3_aa: CASSSPSGGAGEQFF; cdr3_nt: TGTGCCAGCAGTTCCCCTAGCGGGGGGGCCGGTGAGCAGTTCTTC
clone_size: few; v_call: TRBV15; j_call: TRBJ1-5; d_call: .; cdr3_length: 14; cdr3_aa: CATSRVNLNQPQHF; cdr3_nt: TGTGCCACCAGCAGAGTCAACCTCAATCAGCCCCAGCATTTT